This T cell receptor (beta chain) is drawn from a study of blood T cell repertoires in COVID-19. Study summary: The United States, Italy and Spain were the sources of the acute and convalescent COVID-19 samples.

Germline CDR1 is MRHNA and CDR2 is SNTAGT. V lost 2 bases to trimming and J lost 12 bases; unmatched junction nucleotides: 12. The CDR3 is 14 residues long. Repertoires were generated with immunoSEQ multiplex PCR, while TCRdb's copy carries only in-frame clones and drops some. The sample includes roughly 220,000 clones, roughly 85% seen only once; the top ten take around 3%. The TCR originated in a man aged 50 to 59 who had recovered from COVID-19. Sequenced input: peripheral blood. The chain couples TRBV6-4 to TRBJ1-1; 7 bases map to TRBD1. The CDR3 region is CASSDVLGDSLTFF. CDR3 nucleotides: TGTGCCAGCAGTGACGTTTTAGGGGACAGCTTAACTTTCTTT.